Reported below is one TCR beta chain. Its matching antigen is unknown. This record comes from a study of T cell responses to AZD1222 COVID-19 vaccine. Overall study results and limits: Targeting of unmutated variant regions was reportedly seen in nearly half of spike-specific TCRs. The donor group comprised mostly white British people and more females; the analysis possibly underestimated clonal diversity. The span of vaccine-associated CD4 TCRs extended across spike, with dominance at 160-218 and 743-854. The breadth and depth of Spike-specific TCRs increased once two AZD1222 doses had been given.

The protocol was immunoSEQ multiplex PCR, while the TCRdb copy is restricted to in-frame clones and leaves out a portion. The sample has about 110,000 clones, roughly 93% seen once. Germline CDR1 reads KGHSH; CDR2 reads LQKENI. V shed 2 bases and J shed 0 bases, with 7 bases lying between them. The CDR3 length is 15 residues. The source was peripheral blood, collected 28 days after the second AZD1222 dose. The clonotype was recovered from an adult who received the AZD1222 COVID-19 vaccine. The chain joins TRBV18 to TRBJ1-4, with D perhaps TRBD1 (6 bases). CDR3 protein: CASSPDRSTNEKLFF. CDR3 sequence (DNA): TGTGCCAGCTCACCAGACAGGTCAACTAATGAAAAACTGTTTTTT.